Sequencing of this T cell receptor (beta chain) was carried out in a study of CD8 T cells in Susac syndrome. About this clonotype: Its target is unknown.

CDR3 length: 15 residues. V lost 6 bases and J lost 1, with 17 bases in between. The germline CDR1 and CDR2 sequences are DFQATT and SNEGSKA (reference sequence). Points from the study as a whole: No clonal expansion appeared among CD4+ T cells in Susac patients.

RNA totalling about 0.45 to 1 ug underwent reverse transcription with random hexamers. A single record per CDR3 protein comes from TCRdb applying MiXCR to the immunoSEQ multiplex PCR reads. Of approximately 150,000 distinct CDR3 sequences detected, around 95% appear once; the ten largest clones hold roughly 0.084%. V is TRBV20-1 and J is TRBJ2-3; D is perhaps TRBD1 (5 bases). Sequencing was performed on CD4+ T cells from PBMCs. This clonotype was obtained from a human donor with Susac syndrome. This CDR3 is CSAGYQGIGTDTQYF. The CDR3 DNA reads TGCAGTGCGGGATACCAGGGAATTGGCACAGATACGCAGTATTTT.